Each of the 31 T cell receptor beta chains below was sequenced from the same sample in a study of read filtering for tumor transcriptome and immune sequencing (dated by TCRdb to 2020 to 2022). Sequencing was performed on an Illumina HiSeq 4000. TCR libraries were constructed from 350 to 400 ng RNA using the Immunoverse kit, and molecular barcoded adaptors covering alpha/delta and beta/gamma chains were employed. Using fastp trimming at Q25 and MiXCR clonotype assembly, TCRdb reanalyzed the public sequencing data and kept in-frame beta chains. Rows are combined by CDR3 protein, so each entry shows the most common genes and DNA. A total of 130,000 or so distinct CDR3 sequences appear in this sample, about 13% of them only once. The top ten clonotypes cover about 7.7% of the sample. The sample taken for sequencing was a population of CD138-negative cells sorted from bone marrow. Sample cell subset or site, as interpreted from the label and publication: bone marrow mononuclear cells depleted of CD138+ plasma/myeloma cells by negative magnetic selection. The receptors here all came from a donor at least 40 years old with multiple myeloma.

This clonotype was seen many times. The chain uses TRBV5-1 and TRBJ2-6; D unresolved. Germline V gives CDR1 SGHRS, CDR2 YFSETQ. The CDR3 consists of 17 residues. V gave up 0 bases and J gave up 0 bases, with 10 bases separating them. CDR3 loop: CASSLARLSSGANVLTF. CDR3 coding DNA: TGCGCCAGCAGCTTGGCGAGGTTAAGCTCTGGGGCCAACGTCCTGACTTTC.

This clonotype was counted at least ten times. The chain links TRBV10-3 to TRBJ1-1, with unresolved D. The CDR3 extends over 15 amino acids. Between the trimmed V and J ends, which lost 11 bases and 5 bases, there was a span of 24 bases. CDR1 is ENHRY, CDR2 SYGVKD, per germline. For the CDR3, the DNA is TGTGCCTCAAAGGGCGCTTTTAGGGTGATGACTGAAGCTTTCTTT. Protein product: CASKGAFRVMTEAFF.

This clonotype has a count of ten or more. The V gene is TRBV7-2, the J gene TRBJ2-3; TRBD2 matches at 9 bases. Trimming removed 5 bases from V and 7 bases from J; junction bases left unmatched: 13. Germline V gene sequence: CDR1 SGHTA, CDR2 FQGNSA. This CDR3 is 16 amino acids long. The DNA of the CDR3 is TGTGCCAGCAGCAGCACTAGGGCGGGAGGGCCCTATACGCAGTATTTT. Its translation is CASSSTRAGGPYTQYF.

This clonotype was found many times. In DNA, the CDR3 is TGTGCCACCAGTGACTCTAGGAGCGGGACTAGCACAGATACGCAGTATTTT. Translated, it gives CATSDSRSGTSTDTQYF. This chain links TRBV24-1 with TRBJ2-3, with 7 bases fitting TRBD2. J was trimmed by 0 bases and V by 4 bases; bases with no gene match: 9. Germline V gene lookup returns CDR1 KGHDR and CDR2 SFDVKD. CDR3 length: 17 amino acids.

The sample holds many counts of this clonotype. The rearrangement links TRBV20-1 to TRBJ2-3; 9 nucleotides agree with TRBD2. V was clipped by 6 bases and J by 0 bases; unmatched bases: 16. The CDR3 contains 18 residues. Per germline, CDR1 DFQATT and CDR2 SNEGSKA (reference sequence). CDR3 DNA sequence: TGCAGTGCCGCGAGGAGCGGGAGGCGAAACCCTAGCACAGATACGCAGTATTTT. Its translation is CSAARSGRRNPSTDTQYF.

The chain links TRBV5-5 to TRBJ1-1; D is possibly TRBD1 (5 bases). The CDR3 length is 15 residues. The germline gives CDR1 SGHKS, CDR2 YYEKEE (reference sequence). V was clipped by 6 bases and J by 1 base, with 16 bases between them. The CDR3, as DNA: TGTGCCAGCAACATAGATTGGGGCAGGAACACTGAAGCTTTCTTT. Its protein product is CASNIDWGRNTEAFF.

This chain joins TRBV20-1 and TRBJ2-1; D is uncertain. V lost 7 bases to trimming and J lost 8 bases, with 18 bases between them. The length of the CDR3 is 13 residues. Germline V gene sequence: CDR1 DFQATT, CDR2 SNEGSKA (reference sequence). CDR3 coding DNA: TGCAGTGTGTTGGGCCGCTCCTCCTATGAGCAGTTCTTC. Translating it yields CSVLGRSSYEQFF.

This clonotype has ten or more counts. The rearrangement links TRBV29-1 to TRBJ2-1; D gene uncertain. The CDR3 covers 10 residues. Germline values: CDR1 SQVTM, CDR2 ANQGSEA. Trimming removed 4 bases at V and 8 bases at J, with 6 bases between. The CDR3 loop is CSVAEYEQFF. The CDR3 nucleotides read TGCAGCGTTGCGGAGTATGAGCAGTTCTTC.

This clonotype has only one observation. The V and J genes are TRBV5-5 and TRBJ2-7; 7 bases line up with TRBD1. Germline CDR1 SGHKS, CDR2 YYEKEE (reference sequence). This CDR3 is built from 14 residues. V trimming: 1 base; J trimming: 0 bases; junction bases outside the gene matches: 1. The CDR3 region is CASSLWDSSYEQYF. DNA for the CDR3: TGTGCCAGCAGCTTGTGGGACAGCTCCTACGAGCAGTACTTC.

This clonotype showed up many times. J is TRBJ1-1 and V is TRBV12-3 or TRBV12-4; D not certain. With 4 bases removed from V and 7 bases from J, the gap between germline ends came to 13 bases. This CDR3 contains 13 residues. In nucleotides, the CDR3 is TGTGCCAGCAGTTCCCCGGAGCTTTATGAAGCTTTCTTT. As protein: CASSSPELYEAFF.

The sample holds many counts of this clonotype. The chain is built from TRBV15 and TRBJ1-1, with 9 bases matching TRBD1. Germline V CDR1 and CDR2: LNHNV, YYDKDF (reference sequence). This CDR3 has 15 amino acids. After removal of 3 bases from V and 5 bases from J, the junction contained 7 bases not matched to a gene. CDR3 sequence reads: CATSSGTGPGTEAFF. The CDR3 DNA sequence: TGTGCCACCAGCAGCGGGACAGGGCCGGGGACTGAAGCTTTCTTT.

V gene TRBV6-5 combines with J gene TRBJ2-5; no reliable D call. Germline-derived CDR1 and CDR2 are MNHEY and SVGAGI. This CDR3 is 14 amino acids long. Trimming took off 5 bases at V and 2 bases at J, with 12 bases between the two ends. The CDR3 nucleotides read TGTGCCAGCAGTCCCCCGATGGAGCAAGAGACCCAGTACTTC. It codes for CASSPPMEQETQYF.

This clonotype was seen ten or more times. The CDR3 region is CASSLGPGTGGAEQYF. CDR3 coding DNA: TGCGCCAGCAGCTTGGGCCCCGGGACAGGGGGCGCCGAGCAGTACTTC. The gene calls are TRBV5-1 and TRBJ2-7; 12 bases line up with TRBD1. Per the germline V gene, CDR1 is SGHRS and CDR2 is YFSETQ. This CDR3 region has 16 residues. V lost 0 bases and J lost 6; bases outside the gene matches: 7.

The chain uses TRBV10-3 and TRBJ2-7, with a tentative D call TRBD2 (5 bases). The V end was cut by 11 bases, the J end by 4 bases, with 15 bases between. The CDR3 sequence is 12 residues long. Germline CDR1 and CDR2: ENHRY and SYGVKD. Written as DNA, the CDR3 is TGTGCCTGTAGCGTTTCGGGGTACGAGCAGTACTTC. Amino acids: CACSVSGYEQYF.

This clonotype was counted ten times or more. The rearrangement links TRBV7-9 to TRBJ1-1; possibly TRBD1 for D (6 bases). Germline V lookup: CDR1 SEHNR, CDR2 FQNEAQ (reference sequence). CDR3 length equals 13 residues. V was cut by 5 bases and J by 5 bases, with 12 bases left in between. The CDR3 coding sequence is TGTGCCAGCAGCCAAGCTAGGGGGACTGAAGCTTTCTTT. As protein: CASSQARGTEAFF. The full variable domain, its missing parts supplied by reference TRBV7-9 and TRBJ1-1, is DTGVSQNPRHKITKRGQNVTFRCDPISEHNRLYWYRQTLGQGPEFLTYFQNEAQLEKSRLLSDRFSAERPKGSFSTLEIQRTEQGDSAMYLCASSQARGTEAFFGQGTRLTVV.

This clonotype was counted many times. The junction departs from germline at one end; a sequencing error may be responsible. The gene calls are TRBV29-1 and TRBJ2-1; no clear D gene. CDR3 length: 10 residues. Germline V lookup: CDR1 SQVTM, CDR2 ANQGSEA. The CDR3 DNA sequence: TGCAGCGTTGAGGATAGAACAAGGCTCTTC. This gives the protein CSVEDRTRLF.

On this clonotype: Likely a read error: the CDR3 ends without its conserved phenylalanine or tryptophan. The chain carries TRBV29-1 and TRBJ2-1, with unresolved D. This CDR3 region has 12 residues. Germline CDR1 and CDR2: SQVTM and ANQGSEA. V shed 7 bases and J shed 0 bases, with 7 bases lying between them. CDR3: CSARSSYNEQFL. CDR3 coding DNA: TGCAGCGCTAGGAGCTCCTACAATGAGCAGTTCCTC.

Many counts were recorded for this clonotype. CDR3 protein: CASSLEGGTQYF. DNA of the CDR3: TGTGCCAGCAGCTTAGAAGGGGGGACCCAGTACTTC. The rearrangement uses TRBV7-2 and TRBJ2-5; D might be TRBD1 (6 bases). The germline V gene has CDR1 SGHTA and CDR2 FQGNSA. The CDR3 contains 12 residues. The germline V and J ends were trimmed by 1 base and 7 bases, with 7 bases remaining between them.

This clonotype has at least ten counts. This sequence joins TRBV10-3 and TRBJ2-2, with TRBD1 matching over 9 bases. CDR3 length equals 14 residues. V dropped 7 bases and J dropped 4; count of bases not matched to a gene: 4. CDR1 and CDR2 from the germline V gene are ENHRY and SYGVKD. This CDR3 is CAIKPGQGTGELFF. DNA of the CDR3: TGTGCCATCAAACCGGGACAGGGCACCGGGGAGCTGTTTTTT.

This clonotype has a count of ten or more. CDR3 protein: CASTGDRGRTEAFF. The DNA of the CDR3 is TGTGCCAGCACTGGGGACAGGGGGCGAACTGAAGCTTTCTTT. V gene TRBV6-6 combines with J gene TRBJ1-1, with 12 bases matching TRBD1. Germline loops: CDR1 MNHNY, CDR2 SVGAGI (reference sequence). The CDR3 is 14 residues long. With 7 bases clipped from V and 5 bases from J, the junction kept 5 bases outside the gene matches.

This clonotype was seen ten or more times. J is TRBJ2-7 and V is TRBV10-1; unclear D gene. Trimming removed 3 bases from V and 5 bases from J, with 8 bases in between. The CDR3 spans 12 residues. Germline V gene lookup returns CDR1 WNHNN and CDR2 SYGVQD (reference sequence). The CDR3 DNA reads TGCGCCAGCAGTGACCTGCGGAACGAGCAGTACTTC. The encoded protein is CASSDLRNEQYF.

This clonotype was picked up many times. CDR3 in DNA: TGTGCCAGCAGACTAGCGGAGAAAAACATTCAGTACTTC. This encodes CASRLAEKNIQYF. The rearrangement joins TRBV12-3 or TRBV12-4 to TRBJ2-4; 8 bases are a match to TRBD2. The junction had 2 bases not matched to a gene; V was cut back by 6 bases and J by 4 bases. This CDR3 has 13 amino acids.

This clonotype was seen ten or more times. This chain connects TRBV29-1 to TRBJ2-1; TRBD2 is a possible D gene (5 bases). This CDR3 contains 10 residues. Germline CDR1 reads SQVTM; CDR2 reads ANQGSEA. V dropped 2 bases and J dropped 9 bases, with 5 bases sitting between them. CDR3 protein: CSVELAEQFF. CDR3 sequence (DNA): TGCAGCGTTGAACTAGCTGAGCAGTTCTTC.

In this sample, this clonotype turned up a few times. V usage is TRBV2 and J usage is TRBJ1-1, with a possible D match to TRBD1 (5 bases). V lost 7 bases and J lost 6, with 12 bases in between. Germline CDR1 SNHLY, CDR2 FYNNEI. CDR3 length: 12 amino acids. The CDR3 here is CASIPGGAEAFF. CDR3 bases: TGTGCCAGCATCCCTGGGGGGGCTGAAGCTTTCTTT.

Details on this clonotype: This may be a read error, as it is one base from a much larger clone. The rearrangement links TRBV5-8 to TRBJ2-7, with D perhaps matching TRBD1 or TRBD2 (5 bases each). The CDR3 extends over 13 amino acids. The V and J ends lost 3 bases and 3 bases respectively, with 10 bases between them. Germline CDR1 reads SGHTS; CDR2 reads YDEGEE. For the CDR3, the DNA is TGTGCCAGCAGCTCACCGGGGCTCTACGAGCAGTACTTC. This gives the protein CASSSPGLYEQYF.

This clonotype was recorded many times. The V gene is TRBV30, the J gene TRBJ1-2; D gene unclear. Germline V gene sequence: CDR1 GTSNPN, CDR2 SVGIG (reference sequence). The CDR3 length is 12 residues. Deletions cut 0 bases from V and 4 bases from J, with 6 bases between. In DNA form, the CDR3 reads TGTGCCTGGAGTGTACGCGGCTATGGCTACACCTTC. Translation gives CAWSVRGYGYTF.

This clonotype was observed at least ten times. CDR3 sequence (DNA): TGTGCCAGCAGCCCCTATCTAGCGGGAGGGGACTACAGGAACTACGAGCAGTACTTC. It is translated as CASSPYLAGGDYRNYEQYF. This chain links TRBV7-6 with TRBJ2-7; 12 nucleotides align to TRBD2. With 5 bases clipped from V and 3 bases from J, the junction kept 17 bases outside the gene matches. The CDR3 runs 19 residues. Per the germline V gene, CDR1 is SGHVS and CDR2 is FNYEAQ.

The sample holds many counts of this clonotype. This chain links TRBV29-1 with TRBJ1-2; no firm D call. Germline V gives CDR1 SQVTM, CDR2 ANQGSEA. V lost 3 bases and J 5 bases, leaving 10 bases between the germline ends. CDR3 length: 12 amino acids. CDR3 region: CSVDAGRYGYTF. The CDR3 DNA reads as TGCAGCGTTGATGCGGGGAGATATGGCTACACCTTC.

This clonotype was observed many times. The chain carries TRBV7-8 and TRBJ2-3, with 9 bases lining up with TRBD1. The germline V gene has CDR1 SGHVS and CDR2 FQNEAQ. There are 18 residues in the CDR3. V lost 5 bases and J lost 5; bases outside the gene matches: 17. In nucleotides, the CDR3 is TGTGCCAGCAGCCCTCCTGGGTGGCCCGGGACAGGGCAAGATACGCAGTATTTT. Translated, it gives CASSPPGWPGTGQDTQYF.

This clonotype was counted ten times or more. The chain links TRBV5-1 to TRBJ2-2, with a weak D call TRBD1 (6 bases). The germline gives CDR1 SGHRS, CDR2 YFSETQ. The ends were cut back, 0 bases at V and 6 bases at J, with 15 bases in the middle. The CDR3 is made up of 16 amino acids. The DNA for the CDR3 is TGCGCCAGCAGCTTGGAGTCAGGGGTGCCACCCGGGGAGCTGTTTTTT. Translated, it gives CASSLESGVPPGELFF.

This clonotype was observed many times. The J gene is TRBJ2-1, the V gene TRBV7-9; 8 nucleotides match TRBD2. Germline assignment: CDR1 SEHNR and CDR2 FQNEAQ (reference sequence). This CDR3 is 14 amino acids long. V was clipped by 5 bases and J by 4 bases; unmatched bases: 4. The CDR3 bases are TGTGCCAGCAGCCGACTAGCGTTTTACAATGAGCAGTTCTTC. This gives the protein CASSRLAFYNEQFF. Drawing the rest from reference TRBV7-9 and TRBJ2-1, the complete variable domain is DTGVSQNPRHKITKRGQNVTFRCDPISEHNRLYWYRQTLGQGPEFLTYFQNEAQLEKSRLLSDRFSAERPKGSFSTLEIQRTEQGDSAMYLCASSRLAFYNEQFFGPGTRLTVL.